One and the same sample provided the 31 T cell receptor beta chains below, sequenced in a study of Graves' ophthalmopathy and Graves' hyperthyroidism. RNA transcripts served as template for amplifying TCR beta CDR3 sequences. RT-PCR in the first round used HTBI primers; a second-round multiplex PCR followed. TCRdb reanalysed the multiplex PCR reads using MiXCR and keeps one entry per CDR3 protein. The sample lists hundreds of thousands of distinct CDR3 sequences, approximately 22% occurring once. Sequenced input: peripheral blood. These receptor sequences come from a woman in her late teens or twenties with stable Graves' hyperthyroidism. Some clones in this sample may be carry-over from other donors' samples.

This clonotype was counted ten times or more. The rearrangement uses TRBV6-7 and TRBJ2-5; no reliable D call. TRBV6-7 is treated as an ORF (open reading frame) with a function not yet certain. V shed 0 bases and J shed 3 bases, with 17 bases lying between them. The CDR3 totals 17 residues. The CDR3 DNA sequence: TGTGCCAGCAGTTACTCCCATGGGCGCGGTACTGAAGAGACCCAGTACTTC. Its protein is CASSYSHGRGTEETQYF.

This clonotype was found many times. The chain carries TRBV9 and TRBJ2-6, with a possible D match to TRBD2 (5 bases). V lost 3 bases to trimming and J lost 0 bases, with 16 bases between them. The germline V gene encodes CDR1 SGDLS and CDR2 YYNGEE. The CDR3 spans 18 residues. The CDR3 coding sequence is TGTGCCAGCAGCGGCCCCTATGGACTGGGCTCTGGGGCCAACGTCCTGACTTTC. Protein sequence: CASSGPYGLGSGANVLTF.

This clonotype was seen ten or more times. Being one base from a much bigger clone, this may be a read error. The chain recombines TRBV6-2 or TRBV6-3 with TRBJ2-7, with D tentatively TRBD2 (5 bases). Per germline, CDR1 MNHEY and CDR2 SVGEGT. This CDR3 has 13 amino acids. Trimming removed 7 bases at V and 6 bases at J, with 16 bases between. The CDR3 region has the DNA TGTGCCAGCAATCCTCCGGACTGGTTCGAGCAGTACTTC. Translating gives CASNPPDWFEQYF.

This clonotype was observed many times. The V and J genes are TRBV11-2 and TRBJ2-2; tentatively, D is TRBD2 (6 bases). CDR3 length: 16 amino acids. V was cut by 1 base and J by 7 bases, with 16 bases left in between. The germline V gene has CDR1 SGHAT and CDR2 FQNNGV. In DNA form, the CDR3 reads TGTGCCAGCAGCTTAGTTGGCGGGGCAGACGTCGGGGAGCTGTTTTTT. Residues: CASSLVGGADVGELFF.

The chain joins TRBV28 to TRBJ1-2; D is possibly TRBD1 (6 bases). The ends were cut back, 6 bases at V and 3 bases at J, with 14 bases in the middle. Germline V CDR1 and CDR2: MDHEN, SYDVKM. The CDR3 totals 14 residues. DNA for the CDR3: TGTGCCAGCAGGTCCGGACAGTCCCACTATGGCTACACCTTC. Amino acids: CASRSGQSHYGYTF.

The chain combines TRBV5-4 with TRBJ2-2, with D possibly being TRBD1 or TRBD2 (5 bases each). With 4 bases removed from V and 2 bases from J, the gap between germline ends came to 24 bases. This CDR3 has 19 amino acids. Germline V lookup: CDR1 SGHNT, CDR2 YYREEE (reference sequence). The CDR3: CASSLGPVEQQANTGELFF. CDR3 bases: TGTGCCAGCAGCCTGGGACCCGTAGAGCAGCAGGCAAACACCGGGGAGCTGTTTTTT.

Comments on this clonotype: This CDR3 is missing its conserved last phenylalanine or tryptophan, likely due to a read error. The J gene is TRBJ2-1, the V gene TRBV12-3 or TRBV12-4; weak D call: TRBD1 (5 bases). The CDR3 extends over 14 amino acids. Trimming took off 5 bases at V and 2 bases at J, with 10 bases between the two ends. Here the CDR3 reads CASSPRQPYNEQFL. In DNA, the CDR3 is TGTGCCAGCAGTCCCCGACAGCCCTACAATGAGCAGTTCCTC.

With respect to this clonotype: A much bigger clone sits one base away, suggesting this may be a read error. The chain is built from TRBV28 and TRBJ1-5; tentatively, D is TRBD1 (5 bases). The CDR3 consists of 15 residues. The germline gives CDR1 MDHEN, CDR2 SYDVKM. The CDR3 loop reads CASSLTDSPNQPQDF. CDR3 nucleotide sequence: TGTGCCAGCAGTTTAACTGACAGCCCCAATCAGCCCCAGGATTTT.

This clonotype came up many times. The chain is built from TRBV6-1 and TRBJ2-7, with D possibly TRBD2 on 5 matching bases. The CDR3 has 14 amino acids. Germline CDR1 MNHNS, CDR2 SASEGT. Trimming took off 0 bases at V and 2 bases at J, with 8 bases between the two ends. CDR3 residues: CASSEAGATYEQYF. The CDR3 DNA follows: TGTGCCAGCAGTGAAGCGGGAGCGACCTACGAGCAGTACTTC.

This clonotype has a count of ten or more. The chain uses TRBV19 and TRBJ2-2; D not certain. Per the germline V gene, CDR1 is LNHDA and CDR2 is SQIVND (reference sequence). The V end lost 8 bases, the J end lost 6 bases, and 10 bases lay between the germline ends. This CDR3 is 12 amino acids long. The chain's CDR3 is CASSPVPGELFF. CDR3 bases: TGTGCCAGTTCTCCAGTTCCCGGGGAGCTGTTTTTT.

This clonotype showed up just a few times. The chain couples TRBV4-1 to TRBJ1-3; a possible D gene is TRBD1 (6 bases). CDR3 length equals 14 residues. Looked up from germline, CDR1 is MGHRA and CDR2 is YSYEKL. Between the trimmed V and J ends, which lost 6 bases and 3 bases, there was a span of 12 bases. This CDR3 reads CASSVQGFGNTIYF. CDR3 in DNA: TGCGCCAGCAGTGTACAGGGATTTGGAAACACCATATATTTT.

This clonotype has a single count. This chain joins TRBV28 and TRBJ2-5; 12 nucleotides agree with TRBD2. From germline, CDR1 is MDHEN and CDR2 SYDVKM. The V gene end was trimmed by 6 bases and the J gene end by 4 bases; junction bases not matched to a gene: 9. This CDR3 has 16 amino acids. CDR3 in amino acids: CASRPRLAGVVETQYF. The CDR3 region has the DNA TGTGCCAGCAGACCCAGACTAGCGGGAGTGGTAGAGACCCAGTACTTC.

In this sample, this clonotype turned up many times. This sequence joins TRBV11-3 and TRBJ1-1; the D is unclear. Germline values: CDR1 SGHNT, CDR2 YENEEA. Trimming took off 4 bases at V and 5 bases at J, with 17 bases between the two ends. The CDR3 loop spans 15 amino acids. CDR3 region: CASSSTSVAGTEAFF. CDR3 nucleotides: TGTGCCAGCAGCTCCACCTCGGTCGCTGGAACTGAAGCTTTCTTT.

The chain has TRBV10-2 and TRBJ1-2; D is undetermined. Germline CDR1 and CDR2: WSHSY and SAAADI. This CDR3 is built from 14 residues. V was pared by 6 bases and J by 1 base, with 12 bases between. CDR3 nucleotide sequence: TGCGCCAGCAGCAAGGGTTCCCATAACTATGGCTACACCTTC. Translation gives CASSKGSHNYGYTF.

This clonotype was counted a few times. This sequence joins TRBV4-1 and TRBJ1-2, with D possibly matching TRBD1 (6 bases). Trimming left V 2 bases short and J 5 bases short, with 15 bases between. There are 15 residues in the CDR3. CDR1 and CDR2 (germline): MGHRA, YSYEKL. For the CDR3, the DNA is TGCGCCAGCAGCCAACAGGGACAAGCCGGGTATGGCTACACCTTC. Residues: CASSQQGQAGYGYTF.

This clonotype has ten or more counts. This chain links TRBV12-3 or TRBV12-4 with TRBJ1-1; D gene uncertain. The CDR3 runs 12 residues. V was shortened by 9 bases and J by 0 bases, with 8 bases between the two germline ends. DNA for the CDR3: TGTGCCAGTGGGCGTATGAACACTGAAGCTTTCTTT. As protein: CASGRMNTEAFF.

The chain is built from TRBV27 and TRBJ2-7; tentatively, D is TRBD2 (6 bases). Trimming removed 1 base at V and 2 bases at J, with 15 bases between. The CDR3 consists of 16 residues. Germline V lookup: CDR1 MNHEY, CDR2 SMNVEV (reference sequence). As DNA, the CDR3 is TGTGCCAGCAGTTTATTGTCGGGGGAGGCTGCCTACGAGCAGTACTTC. Its protein product is CASSLLSGEAAYEQYF.

This clonotype was seen ten or more times. The J gene is TRBJ1-1, the V gene TRBV6-5, with a weak D call TRBD1 (5 bases). Germline CDR1 is MNHEY and CDR2 is SVGAGI. The CDR3 runs to 15 residues. The germline V and J ends were trimmed by 2 bases and 3 bases, with 13 bases remaining between them. For the CDR3, the DNA is TGTGCCAGCAGTTACAGCGGGGCCCCTGACACTGAAGCTTTCTTT. It is translated as CASSYSGAPDTEAFF.

There are many counts of this clonotype. This chain joins TRBV28 and TRBJ2-7, with D hard to call. Trimming took off 2 bases at V and 2 bases at J, with 16 bases between the two ends. Germline lookup yields CDR1 MDHEN and CDR2 SYDVKM. The CDR3 sequence is 16 residues long. This chain's CDR3 is CASSLSWAGKPYEQYF. CDR3 in DNA: TGTGCCAGCAGTTTAAGTTGGGCAGGAAAACCCTACGAGCAGTACTTC. The full variable domain, completed using reference TRBV28 and TRBJ2-7, is DVKVTQSSRYLVKRTGEKVFLECVQDMDHENMFWYRQDPGLGLRLIYFSYDVKMKEKGDIPEGYSVSREKKERFSLILESASTNQTSMYLCASSLSWAGKPYEQYFGPGTRLTVT.

This chain uses TRBV5-1 with TRBJ2-6, with 13 nucleotides matching TRBD2. Germline V gene data show CDR1 as SGHRS and CDR2 as YFSETQ. The trim removed 4 bases at V and 3 bases at J, leaving 7 bases unmatched. The length of the CDR3 is 18 residues. This CDR3 reads CASSNGLAGDSGANVLTF. The CDR3, as DNA: TGCGCCAGCAGCAATGGACTAGCGGGAGATAGTGGGGCCAACGTCCTGACTTTC.

V usage is TRBV20-1 and J usage is TRBJ1-1; 8 bases are a match to TRBD1. Germline CDR1 reads DFQATT; CDR2 reads SNEGSKA (reference sequence). V dropped 1 base and J dropped 2; count of bases not matched to a gene: 6. The CDR3 contains 15 residues. The CDR3 DNA is TGCAGTGCTAGAGTTTGGGACAGGCCCAACACTGAAGCTTTCTTT. Translated, it gives CSARVWDRPNTEAFF.

The chain links TRBV11-1 to TRBJ1-1; 11 bases are shared with TRBD1. Trimming cost V 5 bases and J 2 bases; bases outside gene matches: 10. Germline V gene data show CDR1 as SGHAT and CDR2 as FQDESV (reference sequence). The CDR3 runs 17 residues. Here the CDR3 reads CASSEKGGQGANTEAFF. In nucleotides, the CDR3 is TGTGCCAGCAGCGAAAAGGGCGGACAGGGGGCTAACACTGAAGCTTTCTTT.

This clonotype was detected a few times. This chain links TRBV4-1 with TRBJ1-2, with 7 nucleotides matching TRBD1. This CDR3 is 16 amino acids long. Germline V gene lookup returns CDR1 MGHRA and CDR2 YSYEKL. The junction had 14 bases not matched to a gene; V was cut back by 5 bases and J by 5 bases. The CDR3 region has the DNA TGCGCCAGCAGCTTAACCGGGACAGAGCTTTTTTATGGCTACACCTTC. It specifies CASSLTGTELFYGYTF.

This clonotype was detected ten times or more. The V and J genes are TRBV28 and TRBJ1-5; D remains unclear. CDR3 length: 13 residues. V was clipped by 4 bases and J by 3 bases, with 7 bases between them. Germline V CDR1 and CDR2: MDHEN, SYDVKM. Here the CDR3 reads CASSWDPNQPQHF. In DNA, the CDR3 is TGTGCCAGCAGTTGGGATCCCAATCAGCCCCAGCATTTT.

By share, this clonotype counts as medium-sized (0.01 to 0.1%). The CDR3 DNA follows: TGTGCCAGCAGTTTGGGGAAGAACACTGAAGCTTTCTTT. This sequence encodes CASSLGKNTEAFF. The J gene is TRBJ1-1, the V gene TRBV12-3 or TRBV12-4; D remains unclear. CDR3 length: 13 residues. The ends were cut back, 3 bases at V and 1 base at J, with 6 bases in the middle.

This clonotype occurred many times. The genes are TRBV2 and TRBJ1-2, with D unresolved. Germline loops: CDR1 SNHLY, CDR2 FYNNEI. CDR3 length: 15 residues. V was trimmed by 7 bases and J by 2 bases, leaving 17 bases between them. The CDR3 sequence is CASIPGGQMNYGYTF. DNA of the CDR3: TGTGCCAGCATCCCCGGAGGGCAGATGAACTATGGCTACACCTTC.

CDR3 sequence: CASSSGRANYGYTF. The CDR3 DNA reads as TGTGCCAGCAGTTCGGGCAGAGCTAACTATGGCTACACCTTC. The rearrangement joins TRBV6-5 to TRBJ1-2; D is unresolved. Germline V gene lookup returns CDR1 MNHEY and CDR2 SVGAGI. The V end was cut by 4 bases, the J end by 0 bases, with 9 bases between. The CDR3 sequence is 14 residues long.

The V gene is TRBV5-1, the J gene TRBJ2-5, with a weak D call TRBD2 (5 bases). The CDR3 spans 15 residues. V lost 0 bases and J lost 0, with 9 bases in between. Germline assignment: CDR1 SGHRS and CDR2 YFSETQ. The CDR3 coding sequence is TGCGCCAGCAGCTTGGCGGGGTCGTACCAAGAGACCCAGTACTTC. The encoded protein is CASSLAGSYQETQYF.

This chain joins TRBV15 and TRBJ2-5; D gene unclear. This CDR3 has 13 residues. V dropped 0 bases and J dropped 10 bases, with 12 bases sitting between them. CDR1 is LNHNV and CDR2 is YYDKDF in the germline V gene (reference sequence). The chain's CDR3 is CATSRDHAPRQYF. The CDR3, as DNA: TGTGCCACCAGCAGAGATCATGCGCCCCGCCAGTACTTC.

The chain uses TRBV24-1 and TRBJ1-1, with D perhaps TRBD1 (5 bases). The CDR3 sequence is 15 residues long. Trimming left V 9 bases short and J 1 base short, with 17 bases between. Germline lookup yields CDR1 KGHDR and CDR2 SFDVKD. CDR3 residues: CATRPQGRQNTEAFF. The CDR3 DNA follows: TGTGCCACCCGACCCCAGGGCAGGCAGAACACTGAAGCTTTCTTT.

This clonotype has at least ten counts. The V call is TRBV12-3 or TRBV12-4, the J call TRBJ2-2; TRBD2 matches 10 bases. Trimming removed 6 bases from V and 5 bases from J; junction bases left unmatched: 6. This CDR3 is built from 15 residues. The DNA of the CDR3 is TGTGCCAGCAGCAGTAGCGGGAGGTATACCGGGGAGCTGTTTTTT. Its translation: CASSSSGRYTGELFF.